This passage covers 3 T cell receptor beta chains from one sample sequenced in a study of blood T cell repertoires in COVID-19. Clones were sequenced by immunoSEQ multiplex PCR, and TCRdb holds only the in-frame ones, with some missing. Of about 150,000 clones listed, about four fifths are singletons. Sequencing input: PBMCs or T cells enriched from blood (not recorded which). Receptors were obtained from a woman in her forties or fifties with acute COVID-19.

Only a few counts were recorded for this clone. The V call is TRBV4-2, the J call TRBJ2-4; D remains ambiguous. Trimming left V 1 base short and J 6 bases short, with 19 bases between. This CDR3 comprises 17 residues. Per the germline V gene, CDR1 is LGHNA and CDR2 is YNFKEQ. The CDR3 spells CASSQVSGGPLPNIQYF. As DNA, the CDR3 is TGTGCCAGCAGCCAAGTCTCCGGCGGCCCCCTCCCAAACATTCAGTACTTC.

The sample holds a few counts of this clone. The chain employs TRBV7-8 and TRBJ2-2; 11 bases align to TRBD2. Germline V gene lookup returns CDR1 SGHVS and CDR2 FQNEAQ. The length of the CDR3 is 15 residues. Losses at the gene ends were 6 bases for V and 6 bases for J; bases not matched to a gene: 6. As DNA, the CDR3 is TGTGCCAGCAGGAGTACTAGCGGGAGTTCCGGGGAGCTGTTTTTT. Protein product: CASRSTSGSSGELFF. The complete variable domain, with remaining parts taken from reference TRBV7-8 and TRBJ2-2, reads GAGVSQSPRYKVAKRGQDVALRCDPISGHVSLFWYQQALGQGPEFLTYFQNEAQLDKSGLPSDRFFAERPEGSVSTLKIQRTQQEDSAVYLCASRSTSGSSGELFFGEGSRLTVL.

This rearrangement joins TRBV15 to TRBJ2-5; 7 bases agree with TRBD1. The germline gives CDR1 LNHNV, CDR2 YYDKDF (reference sequence). J was trimmed by 2 bases and V by 8 bases; bases with no gene match: 11. This CDR3 contains 15 residues. CDR3 coding DNA: TGTGCCACCGGTACAGGGGCTGCTACGCAAGAGACCCAGTACTTC. It specifies CATGTGAATQETQYF.